This T cell receptor beta chain was found in a study of tumor-infiltrating lymphocytes in primary liver carcinoma. Study-wide context: Tumors were stage T1-T3 N0M0, about 4.2 to 10 cm across. Findings and caveats of the study: The bulk unsorted samples meant that CD4+ and CD8+ repertoires went uncompared.

Worth noting for this clonotype: Its antigen is not identified. Possible read error: a much larger clone is one base away.

They got blood RNA out of unsorted whole blood and also pulled out germline DNA. The CDR3 is 13 amino acids. Germline CDR1 and CDR2: MNHNY and SVGAGI (reference sequence). From around 0.5 ug total RNA, TCR beta cDNA was generated with a primer in the constant region. For TCR beta, libraries were produced by three nested multiplex PCR rounds using slightly modified ARM-PCR. The first two PCR rounds used TRBV1-TRBV30 forward primers with a C-beta reverse primer, nine to ten cycles each. One entry per CDR3 protein, called by TCRdb with MiXCR from the multiplex PCR reads. The repertoire consists of approximately 330,000 distinct CDR3 sequences, with around 60% occurring once and the leading ten covering 5.5% to 7%.

The receptor comes from a man in his forties or fifties with primary liver carcinoma and hepatitis B virus infection. The sequencing sample was made of peripheral blood. The chain uses TRBV6-6 and TRBJ2-2, with D tentatively TRBD2 (5 bases). The CDR3 DNA reads as TGTGCCAGCTCCAGCGCGAACACCGGGGAGCTGTTGTTT. Residues: CASSSANTGELLF.